Sequencing of this TCR beta chain was carried out in a study of T-cell memory formation after mild COVID-19. The authors produced TCR alpha and TCR beta cDNA libraries with sample barcodes and UMIs by 5'RACE using constant-segment primers. TCRdb re-called the 5' RACE reads with MiXCR, one entry per CDR3 protein. The sample lists about 400,000 distinct CDR3 sequences; roughly 15% were seen once. Germline CDR1 MNHEY, CDR2 SVGEGT. Trimming took off 6 bases at V and 7 bases at J, with 22 bases between the two ends. CDR3 length equals 16 residues. This clonotype was detected only a few times. The sample was PBMCs or a T cell subset sorted from them (not recorded which). The V and J genes are TRBV6-2 or TRBV6-3 and TRBJ2-1; D might be TRBD1 or TRBD2, each matching 6 bases. The TCR originated in a man between 18 and 35 years old who had mild COVID-19 (a few samples of this study predate the infection). Cell type and time point are not known. This CDR3 is CASRGAGTARGNEQFF. The CDR3 bases are TGTGCCAGCAGGGGAGCAGGGACTGCGAGGGGGAATGAGCAGTTCTTC.